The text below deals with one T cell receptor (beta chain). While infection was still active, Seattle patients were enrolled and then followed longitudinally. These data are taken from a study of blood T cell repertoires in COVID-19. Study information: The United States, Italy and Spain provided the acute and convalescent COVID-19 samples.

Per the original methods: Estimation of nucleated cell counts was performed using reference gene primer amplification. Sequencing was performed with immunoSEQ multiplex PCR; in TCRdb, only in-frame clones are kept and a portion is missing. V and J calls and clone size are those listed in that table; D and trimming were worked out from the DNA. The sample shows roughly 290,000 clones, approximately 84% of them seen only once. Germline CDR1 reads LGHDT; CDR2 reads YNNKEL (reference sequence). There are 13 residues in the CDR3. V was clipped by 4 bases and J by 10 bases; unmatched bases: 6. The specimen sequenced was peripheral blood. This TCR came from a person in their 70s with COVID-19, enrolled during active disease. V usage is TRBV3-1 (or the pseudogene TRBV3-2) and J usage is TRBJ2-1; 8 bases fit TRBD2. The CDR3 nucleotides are TGTGCCAGCAGCCTTAAGGGACTAGTAGAGCAGTTCTTC. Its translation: CASSLKGLVEQFF.